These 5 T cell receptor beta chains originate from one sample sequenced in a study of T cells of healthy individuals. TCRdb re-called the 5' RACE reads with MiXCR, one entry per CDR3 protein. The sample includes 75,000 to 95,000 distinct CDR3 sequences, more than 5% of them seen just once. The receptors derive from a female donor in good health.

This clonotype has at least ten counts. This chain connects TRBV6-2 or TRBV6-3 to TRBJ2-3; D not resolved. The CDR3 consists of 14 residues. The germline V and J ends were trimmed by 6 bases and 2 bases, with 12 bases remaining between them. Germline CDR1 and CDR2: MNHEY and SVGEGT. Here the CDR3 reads CASRRRYPTDTQYF. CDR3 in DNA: TGTGCCAGCAGGAGGCGGTACCCCACAGATACGCAGTATTTT.

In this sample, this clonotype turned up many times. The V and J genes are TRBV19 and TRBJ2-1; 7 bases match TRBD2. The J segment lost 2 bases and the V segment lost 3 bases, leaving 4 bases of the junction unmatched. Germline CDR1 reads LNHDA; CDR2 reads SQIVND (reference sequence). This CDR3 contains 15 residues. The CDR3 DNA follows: TGTGCCAGTAGTATCCTAGCGGACGCCTACAATGAGCAGTTCTTC. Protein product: CASSILADAYNEQFF.

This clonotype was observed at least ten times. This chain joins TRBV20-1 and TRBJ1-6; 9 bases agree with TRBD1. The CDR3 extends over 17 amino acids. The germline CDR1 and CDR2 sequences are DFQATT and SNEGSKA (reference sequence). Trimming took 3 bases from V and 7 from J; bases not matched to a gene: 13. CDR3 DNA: TGCAGTGCTAGGGTTATTTTAACCGGGACAGGGAATTCACCCCTCCACTTT. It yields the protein CSARVILTGTGNSPLHF.

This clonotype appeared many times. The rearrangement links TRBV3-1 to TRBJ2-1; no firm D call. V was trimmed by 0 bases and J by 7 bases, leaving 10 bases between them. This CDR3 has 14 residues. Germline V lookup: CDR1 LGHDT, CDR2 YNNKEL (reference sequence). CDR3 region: CASSQDSVQNEQFF. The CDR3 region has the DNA TGTGCCAGCAGCCAAGACTCGGTCCAAAATGAGCAGTTCTTC.

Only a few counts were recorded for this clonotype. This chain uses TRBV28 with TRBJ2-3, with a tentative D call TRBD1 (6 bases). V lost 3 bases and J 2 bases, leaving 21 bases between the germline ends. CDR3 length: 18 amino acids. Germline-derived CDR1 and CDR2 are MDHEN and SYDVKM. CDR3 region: CASSFGAQGWGHTDTQYF. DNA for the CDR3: TGTGCCAGCAGTTTCGGGGCCCAGGGGTGGGGGCACACAGATACGCAGTATTTT.